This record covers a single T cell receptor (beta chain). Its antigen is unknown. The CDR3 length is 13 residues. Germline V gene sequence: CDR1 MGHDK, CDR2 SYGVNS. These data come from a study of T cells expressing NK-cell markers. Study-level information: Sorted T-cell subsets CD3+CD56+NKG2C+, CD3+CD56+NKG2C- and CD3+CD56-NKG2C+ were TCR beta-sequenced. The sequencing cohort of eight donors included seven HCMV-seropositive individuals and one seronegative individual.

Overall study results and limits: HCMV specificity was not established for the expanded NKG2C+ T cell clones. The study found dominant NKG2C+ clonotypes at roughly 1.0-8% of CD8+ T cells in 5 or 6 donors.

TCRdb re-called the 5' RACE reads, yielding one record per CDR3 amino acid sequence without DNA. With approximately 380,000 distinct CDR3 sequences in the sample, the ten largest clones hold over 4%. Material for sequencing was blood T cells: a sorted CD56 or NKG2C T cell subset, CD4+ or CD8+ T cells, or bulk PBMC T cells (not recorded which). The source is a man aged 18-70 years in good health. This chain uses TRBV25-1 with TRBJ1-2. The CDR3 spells CASSANRAYGYTF.